Listed below are T cell receptor beta chains from one sample, sequenced in a study of T cells in Graves' hyperthyroidism and ophthalmopathy. TCRdb reprocessed the multiplex PCR reads via MiXCR and lists one record per CDR3 protein. The repertoire has 550,000 to 850,000 distinct CDR3 sequences, around 19% of them found once; the top ten carry 16%. The specimen sequenced was blood. Receptors originate from a woman between 50 and 59 years old with Graves' hyperthyroidism that later progressed to Graves' ophthalmopathy. Each CDR3 is given with its conserved first and last residue. A D gene is named only where the DNA matches it firmly. Only part of the rows carry a size: once, few, many, or a class if the clone is expanded.

j_call | d_call | v_call | clone_size | cdr3_aa | cdr3_nt
TRBJ1-2 | NA | TRBV6-4 | few | CASSDEYLYGGYTF | TGTGCCAGCAGTGACGAATACCTCTACGGCGGCTACACCTTC
TRBJ1-1 | NA | TRBV7-9 | NA | CASSTPSSTEAFF | TGTGCCAGCAGCACCCCCTCCAGCACTGAAGCTTTCTTT
TRBJ1-4 | NA | TRBV9 | few | CASSPGAERVEKLFF | TGTGCCAGCAGCCCCGGGGCCGAGAGGGTTGAAAAACTGTTTTTT
TRBJ2-3 | NA | TRBV20-1 | many | CSAIRVRDTDTQYF | TGCAGTGCTATTAGGGTGCGGGACACAGATACGCAGTATTTT
TRBJ1-2 | NA | TRBV27 | many | CASRDAGDFIYGYTF | TGTGCCAGCAGGGACGCAGGGGACTTCATCTATGGCTACACCTTC
TRBJ2-5 | NA | TRBV20-1 | many | CSATARGETQYF | TGCAGTGCTACCGCTCGGGGCGAGACCCAGTACTTC
TRBJ1-1 | NA | TRBV27 | many | CASMTLETVHTEAFF | TGTGCCAGCATGACTCTAGAAACAGTACACACTGAAGCTTTCTTT
TRBJ1-2 | TRBD1 | TRBV5-1 | many | CASSEATGGSGYTF | TGCGCCAGCAGCGAGGCTACAGGGGGAAGTGGCTACACCTTC
TRBJ2-1 | TRBD2 | TRBV24-1 | many | CATSDLSVTSGNYNEQFF | TGTGCCACCAGTGATTTGTCCGTGACTAGCGGAAACTACAATGAGCAGTTCTTC
TRBJ2-7 | TRBD2 | TRBV29-1 | many | CSVQERGGTYEQYF | TGCAGCGTTCAGGAGCGGGGGGGGACCTACGAGCAGTACTTC
TRBJ2-1 | TRBD1 | TRBV5-1 | many | CASSLDREYNEQFF | TGTGCCAGCAGTCTGGACAGGGAGTACAATGAGCAGTTCTTC
TRBJ2-2 | NA | TRBV30 | NA | CANGGASNTGELFF | TGTGCGAATGGCGGGGCGTCGAACACCGGGGAGCTGTTTTTT
TRBJ1-1 | NA | TRBV6-1 | NA | CASSYYRDNTEAFF | TGTGCCAGCAGTTACTATCGGGATAACACTGAAGCTTTCTTT
TRBJ1-5 | NA | TRBV2 | NA | CASRPTRGGQPQHF | TGTGCCAGCAGACCGACAAGGGGGGGTCAGCCCCAGCATTTT
TRBJ2-7 | TRBD1 | TRBV11-2 | many | CASSFGTAPYEQYF | TGTGCCAGCAGCTTCGGGACAGCCCCTTACGAGCAGTACTTC
TRBJ2-1 | NA | TRBV9 | NA | CASSVAGGENNEQFF | TGTGCCAGCAGCGTAGCCGGGGGCGAAAACAATGAGCAGTTCTTC
TRBJ2-1 | NA | TRBV11-3 | many | CASSLGGLRVNEQFF | TGTGCCAGCAGCTTGGGGGGGCTCCGGGTGAATGAGCAGTTCTTC
TRBJ1-3 | TRBD1 | TRBV9 | NA | CASSAAGTEGNTIYF | TGTGCCAGCAGCGCCGCCGGGACAGAAGGAAACACCATATATTTT
TRBJ1-5 | NA | TRBV5-5 | NA | CASSGWTNQPQHF | TGTGCCAGCAGCGGGTGGACAAATCAGCCCCAGCATTTT
TRBJ2-1 | TRBD2 | TRBV6-1 | few | CASRNSGGYNEQFF | TGTGCCAGCAGGAATAGCGGGGGTTACAATGAGCAGTTCTTC
TRBJ1-1 | NA | TRBV27 | many | CASSFLGAEAFF | TGCGCCAGCAGCTTTTTAGGGGCTGAAGCTTTCTTT
TRBJ1-4 | NA | TRBV4-2 | NA | CASSQDIRGREKLFF | TGTGCCAGCAGCCAAGACATCAGGGGTCGTGAAAAACTGTTTTTT
TRBJ1-6 | TRBD1 | TRBV11-1 | few | CASSLGGDFDSPLHF | TGCGCCAGCAGCCTAGGGGGCGATTTTGATTCACCCCTCCACTTT
TRBJ1-2 | NA | TRBV11-1 | many | CASSHGGGANYGYTF | TGTGCCAGCAGCCACGGTGGTGGAGCTAACTATGGCTACACCTTC
TRBJ2-5 | NA | TRBV30 | NA | CAWRGLGPAETQYF | TGTGCCTGGAGGGGGCTCGGGCCGGCGGAGACCCAGTACTTC
TRBJ1-6 | NA | TRBV20-1 | NA | CSARVTDTSNSPLHF | TGCAGTGCTAGAGTGACGGACACCTCCAATTCACCCCTCCACTTT
TRBJ1-1 | TRBD1 | TRBV6-1 | few | CASSEAQGANTEAFF | TGTGCCAGCAGTGAAGCGCAGGGGGCCAACACTGAAGCTTTCTTT